Shown below are 26 T cell receptor beta chains from a single sample sequenced in a study of response to subunit inactivated influenza vaccine. TCRdb passed the RT-PCR reads through MiXCR, listing each CDR3 protein once. This sample has under 800,000 distinct CDR3 sequences, with approximately 13% found just once. The starting material was PBMCs from blood, obtained around 14 days before vaccination. All receptors come from a man between 45 and 60 years old who received an inactivated influenza vaccine.

This chain links TRBV29-1 with TRBJ2-7; TRBD1 might be the D (6 bases). The V gene's germline CDR1 is SQVTM and CDR2 ANQGSEA. The CDR3 spans 11 residues. Between the trimmed V and J ends, which lost 7 bases and 6 bases, there was a span of 13 bases. CDR3 nucleotide sequence: TGCAGCGCAAAAACAGGGCTCGAGCAGTACTTC. Translation gives CSAKTGLEQYF.

V gene TRBV15 combines with J gene TRBJ1-4; 8 bases are a match to TRBD1. CDR3 length equals 15 residues. With 1 base clipped from V and 5 bases from J, the junction kept 3 bases outside the gene matches. The germline gives CDR1 LNHNV, CDR2 YYDKDF (reference sequence). The CDR3: CATSRARTGNEKLFF. Written as DNA, the CDR3 is TGTGCCACCAGCAGAGCCCGGACAGGGAATGAAAAACTGTTTTTT.

This clonotype was picked up a small number of times. The rearrangement links TRBV20-1 to TRBJ2-1; TRBD2 matches 12 bases. Germline lookup yields CDR1 DFQATT and CDR2 SNEGSKA (reference sequence). The V gene end was trimmed by 0 bases and the J gene end by 0 bases; junction bases not matched to a gene: 6. CDR3 size: 18 residues. Here the CDR3 DNA reads TGCAGTGCTAGAGACCTAACTAGCGGGAGGCCCTCCTACAATGAGCAGTTCTTC. Translated, it gives CSARDLTSGRPSYNEQFF.

DNA for the CDR3: TGTGCCAGCAGCGTAGGAGGGACTGGGGCCAACGTCCTGACTTTC. Translated: CASSVGGTGANVLTF. The V call is TRBV9, the J call TRBJ2-6, with D possibly being TRBD2 (5 bases). The CDR3 runs 15 residues. The V and J ends lost 0 bases and 2 bases respectively, with 6 bases between them. Germline loops: CDR1 SGDLS, CDR2 YYNGEE.

This chain joins TRBV29-1 and TRBJ2-2; 11 bases line up with TRBD1. Germline loops: CDR1 SQVTM, CDR2 ANQGSEA. The length of the CDR3 is 15 residues. Trimming took 7 bases from V and 4 from J; bases not matched to a gene: 8. The DNA for the CDR3 is TGCAGCGCCCTTGGGACAGGGGGGCTCACCGGGGAGCTGTTTTTT. It codes for CSALGTGGLTGELFF.

The CDR3 here is CASSTGQVTDTQYF. The CDR3 DNA follows: TGTGCCAGCAGCACGGGACAGGTCACAGATACGCAGTATTTT. The chain is built from TRBV7-2 and TRBJ2-3; 8 positions match TRBD1. The length of the CDR3 is 14 residues. Germline-derived CDR1 and CDR2 are SGHTA and FQGNSA. The trim removed 5 bases at V and 2 bases at J, leaving 3 bases unmatched.

This clonotype was seen a few times. V and J are TRBV6-5 and TRBJ1-2, with D hard to call. Germline CDR1 and CDR2: MNHEY and SVGAGI. CDR3 length equals 14 residues. V was pared by 4 bases and J by 6 bases, with 15 bases between. CDR3 in DNA: TGTGCCAGCAGTTCTGACCGTCGAGAAAATGGCTACACCTTC. It encodes CASSSDRRENGYTF.

The rearrangement uses TRBV4-3 and TRBJ2-1; 7 positions match TRBD2. This CDR3 comprises 18 residues. V shed 0 bases and J 8 bases; nucleotides not matched to a gene: 16. CDR1 is LGHNA and CDR2 is YSLEER in the germline V gene. CDR3: CASSQDSWLQRGRDEQFF. CDR3 coding DNA: TGCGCCAGCAGCCAAGATTCTTGGCTCCAGCGGGGTCGGGATGAGCAGTTCTTC.

In DNA, the CDR3 is TGCAGTGCTAGCGACGTTTACGAGCAGTACTTC. Amino acids: CSASDVYEQYF. The genes are TRBV20-1 and TRBJ2-7, with D unresolved. V was trimmed by 3 bases and J by 4 bases, leaving 7 bases between them. The CDR3 runs 11 residues. The germline CDR1 and CDR2 sequences are DFQATT and SNEGSKA (reference sequence).

The chain has TRBV21-1 and TRBJ2-7; the table's D call TRBD2 went unverified against the DNA. TRBV21-1 is assigned pseudogene status. The CDR3 loop spans 22 amino acids. The CDR3 sequence is CASSCPGLAGVYLSDQSYEQYF. The CDR3 DNA is TGTGCCAGCAGCTGCCCGGGACTAGCGGGAGTATATCTATCGGATCAGAGCTACGAGCAGTACTTC.

The CDR3 nucleotides are TGTGCCAGCAGTTACGGAATGGGGGGGGGTTCGAATGAGCAGTTCTTC. Translating it yields CASSYGMGGGSNEQFF. The gene calls are TRBV6-5 and TRBJ2-1, with 7 nucleotides matching TRBD2. The germline gives CDR1 MNHEY, CDR2 SVGAGI. V gave up 2 bases and J gave up 7 bases; unmatched junction bases: 11. This CDR3 has 16 residues.

This clonotype was counted only a few times. CDR3 sequence reads: CASSQEGSAGGPTDTQYF. The CDR3 coding sequence is TGCGCCAGCAGCCAAGAAGGTTCAGCGGGAGGGCCCACAGATACGCAGTATTTT. This sequence joins TRBV4-3 and TRBJ2-3; 10 bases fit TRBD2. The germline V gene encodes CDR1 LGHNA and CDR2 YSLEER. The J segment lost 2 bases and the V segment lost 0 bases, leaving 8 bases of the junction unmatched. CDR3 size: 18 residues.

The rearrangement uses TRBV7-2 and TRBJ2-1; 7 positions agree with TRBD2. CDR3 length equals 12 residues. V lost 3 bases to trimming and J lost 13 bases; unmatched junction nucleotides: 6. Germline CDR1 is SGHTA and CDR2 is FQGNSA. The CDR3 reads CASSLIGTIQFF. The CDR3 DNA reads as TGTGCCAGCAGCTTGATCGGGACTATCCAGTTCTTC.

This clonotype was observed a handful of times. This rearrangement joins TRBV7-2 to TRBJ1-6; D gene unclear. The CDR3 spans 16 residues. The germline V and J ends were trimmed by 5 bases and 9 bases, with 20 bases remaining between them. Germline loops: CDR1 SGHTA, CDR2 FQGNSA. The CDR3 DNA is TGTGCCAGCAGCAAAGATGGGTCCGCGCCTGGTTCACCCCTCCACTTT. It codes for CASSKDGSAPGSPLHF.

This clonotype was counted a few times. The chain combines TRBV24-1 with TRBJ1-2, with D uncertain. Per germline, CDR1 KGHDR and CDR2 SFDVKD. Trimming took 6 bases from V and 8 from J, leaving 18 bases between them. The CDR3 extends over 14 amino acids. For the CDR3, the DNA is TGTGCCACCAGTAACCCCGCTATGGGGTGGGGCTACACCTTC. Translation gives CATSNPAMGWGYTF.

This clonotype was found a few times. The chain has TRBV20-1 and TRBJ1-4; D possibly corresponds to TRBD1 (5 bases). CDR1 is DFQATT, CDR2 SNEGSKA, per germline (reference sequence). The CDR3 length is 14 residues. V was pared by 2 bases and J by 0 bases, with 7 bases between. The CDR3 is CSARNRPTNEKLFF. For the CDR3, the DNA is TGCAGTGCTAGAAACAGGCCAACTAATGAAAAACTGTTTTTT.

This clonotype has just a few counts. This rearrangement joins TRBV20-1 to TRBJ2-1; 7 bases align to TRBD2. Germline V gene lookup returns CDR1 DFQATT and CDR2 SNEGSKA (reference sequence). Germline trimming cut 0 bases from V and 5 bases from J; bases unmatched to any gene: 7. This CDR3 is 15 amino acids long. The DNA for the CDR3 is TGCAGTGCTAGAGATCCGGGGGGTCCGCACAATGAGCAGTTCTTC. Encoded protein: CSARDPGGPHNEQFF.

This clonotype was seen repeatedly, ten times or more. The J gene is TRBJ1-6, the V gene TRBV12-3 or TRBV12-4; 9 bases align to TRBD1. Trimming at V came to 7 bases and at J to 6 bases, leaving 4 bases not matched to a gene. The CDR3 sequence is 14 residues long. The CDR3 loop is CASTPGQGNSPLHF. The CDR3 bases are TGTGCCAGCACCCCGGGACAGGGTAATTCACCCCTCCACTTT.

CDR3 sequence reads: CASSFRDINTGELFF. CDR3 DNA sequence: TGTGCCAGCAGCTTCCGGGACATTAACACCGGGGAGCTGTTTTTT. The chain links TRBV7-2 to TRBJ2-2, with a weak D call TRBD1 (6 bases). V dropped 3 bases and J dropped 2 bases, with 10 bases sitting between them. The CDR3 is 15 amino acids. Per germline, CDR1 SGHTA and CDR2 FQGNSA.

The sample holds a few counts of this clonotype. V usage is TRBV20-1 and J usage is TRBJ2-1; 9 bases match TRBD2. The CDR3 has 16 amino acids. Per germline, CDR1 DFQATT and CDR2 SNEGSKA (reference sequence). With V trimmed by 4 bases and J by 6 bases, 13 bases remained unmatched. The CDR3 region has the DNA TGCAGTGCTAAATTTCTCGGCGGGAGGGCGCGCAATGAGCAGTTCTTC. It specifies CSAKFLGGRARNEQFF.

The chain's CDR3 is CASSSTGGAEETQYF. Written as DNA, the CDR3 is TGTGCCAGCAGTTCCACAGGGGGCGCGGAGGAGACCCAGTACTTC. The rearrangement joins TRBV28 to TRBJ2-5, with 9 positions matching TRBD1. V gave up 4 bases and J gave up 5 bases; unmatched junction bases: 8. Germline V CDR1 and CDR2: MDHEN, SYDVKM. The CDR3 length is 15 residues. Full variable domain (rest looked up from reference TRBV28 and TRBJ2-5): DVKVTQSSRYLVKRTGEKVFLECVQDMDHENMFWYRQDPGLGLRLIYFSYDVKMKEKGDIPEGYSVSREKKERFSLILESASTNQTSMYLCASSSTGGAEETQYFGPGTRLLVL.

The chain is built from TRBV27 and TRBJ2-3; 7 bases map to TRBD1. This CDR3 has 17 residues. Looked up from germline, CDR1 is MNHEY and CDR2 is SMNVEV (reference sequence). J gave up 2 bases and V 5 bases, and 13 bases lay outside the gene matches. CDR3 bases: TGTGCCAGCAGTACACTGACAGGGCCTCCGAACACAGATACGCAGTATTTT. Protein product: CASSTLTGPPNTDTQYF.

This sequence joins TRBV28 and TRBJ1-1; D remains unclear. Germline CDR1 and CDR2: MDHEN and SYDVKM. Trimming pared 1 base from V and 3 bases from J, leaving 6 bases between. The CDR3 covers 13 residues. The CDR3 region has the DNA TGTGCCAGCAGTTTATCCGGATACACTGAAGCTTTCTTT. It yields the protein CASSLSGYTEAFF.

This clonotype was counted at least ten times. This rearrangement joins TRBV6-5 to TRBJ2-3; 10 nucleotides agree with TRBD1. Trimming removed 2 bases from V and 2 bases from J; junction bases left unmatched: 10. Germline-derived CDR1 and CDR2 are MNHEY and SVGAGI. The CDR3 length is 18 residues. CDR3 DNA sequence: TGTGCCAGCAGTTACACTGGGACAGGGGCTACCCCCACAGATACGCAGTATTTT. Amino acid sequence: CASSYTGTGATPTDTQYF.

This clonotype was seen a few times. The chain employs TRBV20-1 and TRBJ2-7; the D is unclear. V gave up 1 base and J gave up 4 bases, with 8 bases separating them. The CDR3 length is 12 residues. Germline values: CDR1 DFQATT, CDR2 SNEGSKA (reference sequence). CDR3 nucleotide sequence: TGCAGTGCTAGAGGAGAAGGGTACGAGCAGTACTTC. Its translation is CSARGEGYEQYF.

The chain recombines TRBV3-1 with TRBJ1-6; D remains unclear. Germline V gene sequence: CDR1 LGHDT, CDR2 YNNKEL (reference sequence). CDR3 length: 13 amino acids. V dropped 3 bases and J dropped 4 bases, with 4 bases sitting between them. CDR3 loop: CASSQEYNSPLHF. CDR3 in DNA: TGTGCCAGCAGCCAGGAGTATAATTCACCCCTCCACTTT.